This T cell receptor (beta chain) was documented in a study of T cell changes during pregnancy in multiple sclerosis. Looked up from germline, CDR1 is SGHKS and CDR2 is YYEKEE (reference sequence). Trimming took 7 bases from V and 0 from J, leaving 7 bases between them. CDR3 length equals 13 residues. TCRdb keeps only in-frame clones here, not all; method: immunoSEQ multiplex PCR. This repertoire shows roughly 52,000 clones, 85% to 95% found once; its top ten account for around 5%. V gene TRBV5-5 combines with J gene TRBJ2-2; D uncertain. The sequenced sample was CD8+ T cells from peripheral blood mononuclear cells, obtained before pregnancy. This clonotype originated in a female donor with multiple sclerosis, enrolled in a pregnancy study. The CDR3 DNA is TGTGCCAGCGGCACAACGAACACCGGGGAGCTGTTTTTT. It translates to CASGTTNTGELFF.